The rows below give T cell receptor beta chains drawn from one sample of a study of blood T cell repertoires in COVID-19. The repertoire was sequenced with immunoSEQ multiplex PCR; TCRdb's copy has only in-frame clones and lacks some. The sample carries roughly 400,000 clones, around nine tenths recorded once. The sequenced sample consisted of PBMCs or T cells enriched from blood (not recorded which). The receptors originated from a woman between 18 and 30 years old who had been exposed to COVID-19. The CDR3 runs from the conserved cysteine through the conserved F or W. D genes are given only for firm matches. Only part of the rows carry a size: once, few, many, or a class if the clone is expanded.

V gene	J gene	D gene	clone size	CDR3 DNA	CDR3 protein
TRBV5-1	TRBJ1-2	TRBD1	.	TGCGCCAGCAGCCCGGACAGGGGGCCGTATGGCTACACCTTC	CASSPDRGPYGYTF
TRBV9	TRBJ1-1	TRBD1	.	TGTGCCAGCAGCGACAATCCGGGACAGGGGGAGATTAGGAACACTGAAGCTTTCTTT	CASSDNPGQGEIRNTEAFF
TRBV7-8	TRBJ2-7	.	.	TGTGCCAGCAGCCAGAGCTCCTACGAGCAGTACTTC	CASSQSSYEQYF
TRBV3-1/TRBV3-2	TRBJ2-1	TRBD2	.	TGTGCCACACGACTAGCGGGGACCGACAATGAGCAGTTCTTC	CATRLAGTDNEQFF
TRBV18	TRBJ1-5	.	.	TGTGCCAGCTCACCACCCGCCAGGGATAGCAATCAGCCCCAGCATTTT	CASSPPARDSNQPQHF
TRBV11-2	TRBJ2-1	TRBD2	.	TGTGCCAGCAGCCAGGGGCCTAGCGGGGCGAGCTCCTACAATGAGCAGTTCTTC	CASSQGPSGASSYNEQFF
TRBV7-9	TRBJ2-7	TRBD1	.	TGTGCCAGCAGCCCCTATGACAGGGCCTACGAGCAGTACTTC	CASSPYDRAYEQYF
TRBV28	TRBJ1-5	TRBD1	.	TGTGCCAGCAGTTTAGACAGGGTGATGCGCAATCAGCCCCAGCATTTT	CASSLDRVMRNQPQHF
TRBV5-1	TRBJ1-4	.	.	TGCGCCAGCAGCTTAACAGACGTGGATGAAAAACTGTTTTTT	CASSLTDVDEKLFF
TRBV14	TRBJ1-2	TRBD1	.	TGTGCCAGCAGCCATCAAGGACAGGGTCCGGTCTATGGCTACACCTTC	CASSHQGQGPVYGYTF
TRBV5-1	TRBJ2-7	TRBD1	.	TGCGCCAGCAATAAGGGACAGGGTTACGAGCAGTACTTC	CASNKGQGYEQYF
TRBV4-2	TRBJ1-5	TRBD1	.	TGTGCCAGCAGCCTACAGGGGAAGGGTAGCAATCAGCCCCAGCATTTT	CASSLQGKGSNQPQHF
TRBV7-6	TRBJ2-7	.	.	TGTGCCAGCAGCTTAGGGGACAACTCCTACGAGCAGTACTTC	CASSLGDNSYEQYF
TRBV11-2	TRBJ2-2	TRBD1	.	TGTGCCAGCAGCTTATCCCCATTTCAAGACAGGGCTTACACCGGGGAGCTGTTTTTT	CASSLSPFQDRAYTGELFF
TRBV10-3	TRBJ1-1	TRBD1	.	TGTGCCATCAATTACAGGGGGCCGGACACTGAAGCTTTCTTT	CAINYRGPDTEAFF
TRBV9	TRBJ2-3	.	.	TGTGCCAGCAGCGTAGGCGGGATGGATACGCAGTATTTT	CASSVGGMDTQYF
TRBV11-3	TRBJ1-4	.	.	TGTGCCAGCAGCTGGTCGGACACTCCTAATGAAAAACTGTTTTTT	CASSWSDTPNEKLFF
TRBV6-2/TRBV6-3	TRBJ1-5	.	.	TGTGCCAGCAGTTACATCAGGGGAGCTCAGCCCCAGCATTTT	CASSYIRGAQPQHF
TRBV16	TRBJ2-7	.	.	TGTGCCAGCAGCCAATCTTCGTCCTACGAGCAGTACTTC	CASSQSSSYEQYF
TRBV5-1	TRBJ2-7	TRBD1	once	TGCGCCAGCAGCTTGGAGATGATGGGGGACAGGAGTAACGAGCAGTACTTC	CASSLEMMGDRSNEQYF
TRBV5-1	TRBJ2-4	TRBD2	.	TGCGCCAGCAGCACGGGACTAGCGGGAGGAGCCAAAAACATTCAGTACTTC	CASSTGLAGGAKNIQYF
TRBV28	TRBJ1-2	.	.	TGTGCCAGCAGTTTGGGGCATGTGGGCTACACCTTC	CASSLGHVGYTF
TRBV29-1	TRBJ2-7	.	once	TGCAGCGTTGAGCTTACAGGGCCTTACTACGAGCAGTACTTC	CSVELTGPYYEQYF
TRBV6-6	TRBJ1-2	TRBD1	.	TGTGCCAGCGGGACAGGGAGGGACTATGGCTACACCTTC	CASGTGRDYGYTF
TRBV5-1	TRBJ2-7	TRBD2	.	TGCGCCAGCAGCTTGGTTGGGGGAGGGGAGCAGTACTTC	CASSLVGGGEQYF
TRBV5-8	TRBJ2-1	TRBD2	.	TGTGCCAGCAGCAACCCGGGACTAGCGTTCGGTGAGCAGTTCTTC	CASSNPGLAFGEQFF
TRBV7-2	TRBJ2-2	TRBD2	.	TGTGCCAGCAGCTCCTCCGGGACTAGGGTAGTCGGGGAGCTGTTTTTT	CASSSSGTRVVGELFF
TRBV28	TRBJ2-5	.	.	TGTGCCAGCAGAAACAGGGTAGAGACCCAGTACTTC	CASRNRVETQYF
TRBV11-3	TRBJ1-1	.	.	TGTGCCAGCGCCTCAGGGCGTAGGAACACTGAAGCTTTCTTT	CASASGRRNTEAFF
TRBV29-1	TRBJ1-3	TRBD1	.	TGCAGCGTGACCGGGACAGGGTTACCCATATATTTT	CSVTGTGLPIYF
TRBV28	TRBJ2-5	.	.	TGTGCCAGCAGTTTCCTACAGGAGTCACAAGAGACCCAGTACTTC	CASSFLQESQETQYF
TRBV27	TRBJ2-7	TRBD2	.	TGTGCCAGCTCGGGGGGTTCCTACGAGCAGTACTTC	CASSGGSYEQYF
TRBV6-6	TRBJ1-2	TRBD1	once	TGTGCCAGCAGTCAAAACAGGGGTAGCTACACCTTC	CASSQNRGSYTF
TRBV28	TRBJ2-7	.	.	TGTGCCAGCAGTAAGGGCAGGGGCTACGAGCAGTACTTC	CASSKGRGYEQYF
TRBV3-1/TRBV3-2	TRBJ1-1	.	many	TGTGCCAGCAGCCAAGGGTTTGGGCAGTTGAACACTGAAGCTTTCTTT	CASSQGFGQLNTEAFF
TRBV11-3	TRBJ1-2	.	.	TGTGCCAGCAGCTTAGCCCCCAGGGGCGATGGCTACACCTTC	CASSLAPRGDGYTF
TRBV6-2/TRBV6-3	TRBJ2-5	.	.	TGTGCCAGCAGTTTCCAGGGGCTAGCTGGCGAGACCCAGTACTTC	CASSFQGLAGETQYF
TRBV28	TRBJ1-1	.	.	TGTGCCAGCGGAATATCAGGGGTTGGCACTGAAGCTTTCTTT	CASGISGVGTEAFF
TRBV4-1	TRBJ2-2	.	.	TGCGCCAGCAGCCAAGGTTCTATAAACACCGGGGAGCTGTTTTTT	CASSQGSINTGELFF
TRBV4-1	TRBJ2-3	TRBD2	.	TGCGCCAGCAGCCAACAGACAGGACTAGCCCACACATATACGCAGTATTTT	CASSQQTGLAHTYTQYF
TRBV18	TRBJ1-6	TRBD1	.	TGTGCCAGCTCTTCCGACAGGGTAAATTCACCCCTCCACTTT	CASSSDRVNSPLHF
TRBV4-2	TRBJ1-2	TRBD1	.	TGTGCCAGCAGCCACCCAACCGACAGGGCTAACTATGGCTACACCTTC	CASSHPTDRANYGYTF
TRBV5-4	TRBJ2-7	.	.	TGTGCCAGCAGCTTAGAGGCATCCCGCTCCTACGAGCAGTACTTC	CASSLEASRSYEQYF
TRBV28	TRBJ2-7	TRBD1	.	TGTGCCAGCAGTTTTCCTGGACAGGGATCGTACGAGCAGTACTTC	CASSFPGQGSYEQYF
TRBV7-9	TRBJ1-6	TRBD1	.	TGTGCCAGCAGACCGAAAAGAGGGACAGGGCGAGAGTCACCCCTCCACTTT	CASRPKRGTGRESPLHF
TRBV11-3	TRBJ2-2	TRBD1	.	TGTGCCAGCAGCTTAAGCGGACAGGGGGCTTCCGGGGAGCTGTTTTTT	CASSLSGQGASGELFF
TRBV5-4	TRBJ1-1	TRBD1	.	TGTGCCAGCAGCTTGGGGGGACAGGGAGGGAACACTGAAGCTTTCTTT	CASSLGGQGGNTEAFF